A single sample is the source of the 10 T cell receptor beta chains below, sequenced in a study of PD-1 blockade in mismatch repair-deficient tumors. Measured with immunoSEQ multiplex PCR; TCRdb has only the in-frame clones, and not every one. Here the sample spans around 120,000 clones, approximately 91% being singletons. Sequenced material: peripheral blood, taken almost 74 weeks after starting pembrolizumab. The origin of the receptors is an adult with mismatch repair-deficient cancer.

Note on this clone: Additional DNA sequences in this sample encode the identical CDR3. This chain uses TRBV6-5 with TRBJ2-7, with 10 bases identical to TRBD2. Per germline, CDR1 MNHEY and CDR2 SVGAGI. V lost 0 bases, J lost 6 bases, and 2 bases stayed unmatched. The CDR3 has 14 amino acids. The CDR3 sequence: CASSYSSGRGEQYF. CDR3 DNA: TGTGCCAGCAGTTACTCAAGCGGGAGGGGCGAGCAGTACTTC.

V gene TRBV2 combines with J gene TRBJ2-1; the D gene is possibly TRBD2 (6 bases). The CDR3 contains 15 residues. Trimming removed 3 bases at V and 2 bases at J, with 11 bases between. Germline lookup yields CDR1 SNHLY and CDR2 FYNNEI. The CDR3 bases are TGTGCCAGCAGTGAGGAGGGATTCACCTACAATGAGCAGTTCTTC. This codes for CASSEEGFTYNEQFF.

The chain couples TRBV2 to TRBJ2-3; 7 bases line up with TRBD1. Looked up from germline, CDR1 is SNHLY and CDR2 is FYNNEI. This CDR3 contains 13 residues. V lost 8 bases, J lost 9 bases, and 11 bases stayed unmatched. The CDR3 reads CASLPQTGLTQYF. The CDR3 DNA sequence: TGTGCCAGCTTACCTCAGACAGGGCTGACGCAGTATTTT.

The rearrangement joins TRBV9 to TRBJ2-5, with 9 bases fitting TRBD2. The CDR3 is made up of 15 amino acids. Germline CDR1 reads SGDLS; CDR2 reads YYNGEE. The ends lost 5 bases at V and 2 bases at J; junction bases unmatched: 7. CDR3 DNA sequence: TGTGCCAGCAGTAGAGCGGGAGGCGGGCAAGAGACCCAGTACTTC. Translation gives CASSRAGGGQETQYF.

The chain couples TRBV21-1 to TRBJ2-3. TRBV21-1 is a pseudogene. The length of the CDR3 is 14 residues. The CDR3 region is CASSKVPTSDTQYF. CDR3 sequence (DNA): TGTGCCAGCAGCAAAGTCCCAACCAGCGATACGCAGTATTTT.

The chain couples TRBV5-6 to TRBJ2-7, with 9 positions matching TRBD2. Trimming took 4 bases from V and 2 from J; bases not matched to a gene: 13. Germline V CDR1 and CDR2: SGHDT, YYEEEE. This CDR3 region has 17 residues. The CDR3 loop reads CASSHPGGREGPYEQYF. CDR3 sequence (DNA): TGTGCCAGCAGCCATCCCGGGGGGCGGGAGGGCCCCTACGAGCAGTACTTC.

In DNA, the CDR3 is TGCAGCGTTGTTTCGGCCAGGCAGAGCTCCTACGAGCAGTACTTC. Its translation: CSVVSARQSSYEQYF. The chain is built from TRBV29-1 and TRBJ2-7; D gene ambiguous. The CDR3 extends over 15 amino acids. The germline V and J ends were trimmed by 4 bases and 0 bases, with 16 bases remaining between them. Per germline, CDR1 SQVTM and CDR2 ANQGSEA.

The chain combines TRBV6-5 with TRBJ2-1; the D gene could be TRBD1 or TRBD2 (5 bases each). V was clipped by 1 base and J by 8 bases, with 9 bases between them. Germline CDR1 MNHEY, CDR2 SVGAGI. The CDR3 loop spans 13 amino acids. DNA of the CDR3: TGTGCCAGCAGTTACTTGGGACGCGATGAGCAGTTCTTC. It specifies CASSYLGRDEQFF.

The chain has TRBV13 and TRBJ1-1; tentative D call: TRBD1 (5 bases). Per the germline V gene, CDR1 is PRHDT and CDR2 is FYEKMQ (reference sequence). The CDR3 consists of 13 residues. V lost 1 base and J 7 bases, leaving 10 bases between the germline ends. CDR3 sequence reads: CASSLEGDSEAFF. CDR3 in DNA: TGTGCCAGCAGCTTAGAAGGGGATAGTGAAGCTTTCTTT.

A few counts support this clone. The chain couples TRBV28 to TRBJ1-5; D is undetermined. The V gene's germline CDR1 is MDHEN and CDR2 SYDVKM. With 6 bases removed from V and 4 bases from J, the gap between germline ends came to 10 bases. The CDR3 is 13 amino acids. Here the CDR3 reads CASSPVGNQPQHF. CDR3 nucleotides: TGTGCCAGCAGCCCCGTCGGAAATCAGCCCCAGCATTTT.